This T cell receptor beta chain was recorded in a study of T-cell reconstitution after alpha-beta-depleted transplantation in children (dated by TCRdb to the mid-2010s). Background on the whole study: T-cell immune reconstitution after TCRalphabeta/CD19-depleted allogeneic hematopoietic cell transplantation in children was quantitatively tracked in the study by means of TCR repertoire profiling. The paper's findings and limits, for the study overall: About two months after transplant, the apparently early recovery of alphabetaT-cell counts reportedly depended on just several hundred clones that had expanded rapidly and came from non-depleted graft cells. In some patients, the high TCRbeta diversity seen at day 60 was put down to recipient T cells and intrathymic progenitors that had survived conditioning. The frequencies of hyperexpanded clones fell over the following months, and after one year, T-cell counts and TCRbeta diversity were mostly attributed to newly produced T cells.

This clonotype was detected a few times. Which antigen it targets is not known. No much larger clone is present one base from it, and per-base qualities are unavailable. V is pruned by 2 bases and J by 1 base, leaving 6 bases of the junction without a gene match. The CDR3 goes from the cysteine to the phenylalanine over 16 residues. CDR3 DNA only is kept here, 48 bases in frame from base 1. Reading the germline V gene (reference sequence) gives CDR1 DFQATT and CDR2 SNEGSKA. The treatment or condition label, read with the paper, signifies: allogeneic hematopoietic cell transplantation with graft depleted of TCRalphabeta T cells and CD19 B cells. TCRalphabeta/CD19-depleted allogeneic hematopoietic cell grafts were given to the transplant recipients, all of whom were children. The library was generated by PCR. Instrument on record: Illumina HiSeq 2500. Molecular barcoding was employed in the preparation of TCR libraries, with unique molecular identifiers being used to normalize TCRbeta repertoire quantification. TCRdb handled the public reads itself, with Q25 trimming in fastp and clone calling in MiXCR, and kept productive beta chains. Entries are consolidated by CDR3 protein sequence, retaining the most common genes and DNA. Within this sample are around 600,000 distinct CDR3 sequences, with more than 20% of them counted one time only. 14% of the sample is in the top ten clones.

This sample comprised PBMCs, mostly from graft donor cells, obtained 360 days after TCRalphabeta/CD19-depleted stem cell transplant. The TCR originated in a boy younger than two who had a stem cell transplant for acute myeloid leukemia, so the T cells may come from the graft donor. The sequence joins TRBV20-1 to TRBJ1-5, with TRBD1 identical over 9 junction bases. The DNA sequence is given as TGCAGTGCTAGAACCGGGACAGGGCTCAGCAATCAGCCCCAGCATTTT. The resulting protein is CSARTGTGLSNQPQHF.